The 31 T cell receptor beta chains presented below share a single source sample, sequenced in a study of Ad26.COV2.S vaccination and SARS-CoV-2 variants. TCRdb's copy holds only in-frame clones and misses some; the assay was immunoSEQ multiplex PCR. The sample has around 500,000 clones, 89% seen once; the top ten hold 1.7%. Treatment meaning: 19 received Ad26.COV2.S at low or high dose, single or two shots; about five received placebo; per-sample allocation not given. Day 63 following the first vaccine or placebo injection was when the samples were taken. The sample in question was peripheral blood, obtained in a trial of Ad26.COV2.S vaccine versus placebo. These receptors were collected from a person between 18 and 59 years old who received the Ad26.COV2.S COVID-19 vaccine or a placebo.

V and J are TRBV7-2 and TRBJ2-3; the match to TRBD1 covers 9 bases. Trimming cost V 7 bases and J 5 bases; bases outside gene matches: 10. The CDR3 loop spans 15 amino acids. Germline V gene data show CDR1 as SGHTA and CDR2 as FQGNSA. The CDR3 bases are TGTGCCAGCATCCCCGGGACAGGGTCCGTAGATACGCAGTATTTT. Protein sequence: CASIPGTGSVDTQYF. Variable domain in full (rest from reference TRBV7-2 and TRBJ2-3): GAGVSQSPSNKVTEKGKDVELRCDPISGHTALYWYRQSLGQGLEFLIYFQGNSAPDKSGLPSDRFSAERTGGSVSTLTIQRTQQEDSAVYLCASIPGTGSVDTQYFGPGTRLTVL.

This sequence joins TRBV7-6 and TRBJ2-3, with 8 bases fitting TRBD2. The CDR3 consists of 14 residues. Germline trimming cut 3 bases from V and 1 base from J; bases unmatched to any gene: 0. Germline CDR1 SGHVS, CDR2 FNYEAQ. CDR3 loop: CASSFGGGTDTQYF. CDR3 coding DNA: TGTGCCAGCAGCTTCGGGGGGGGCACAGATACGCAGTATTTT.

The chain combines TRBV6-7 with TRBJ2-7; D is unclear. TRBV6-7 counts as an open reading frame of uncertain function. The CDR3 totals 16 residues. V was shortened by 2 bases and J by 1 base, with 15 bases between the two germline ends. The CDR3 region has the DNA TGTGCCAGCAGTTACGGGTTCCGTTCTTGGTCCTACGAGCAGTACTTC. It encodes CASSYGFRSWSYEQYF.

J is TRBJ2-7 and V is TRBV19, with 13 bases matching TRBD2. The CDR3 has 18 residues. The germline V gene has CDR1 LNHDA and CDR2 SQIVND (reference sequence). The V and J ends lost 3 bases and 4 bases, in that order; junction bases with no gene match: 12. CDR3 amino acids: CASSMDGARTSGRYEQYF. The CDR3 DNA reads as TGTGCCAGTAGTATGGATGGAGCTCGGACTAGCGGGAGATACGAGCAGTACTTC.

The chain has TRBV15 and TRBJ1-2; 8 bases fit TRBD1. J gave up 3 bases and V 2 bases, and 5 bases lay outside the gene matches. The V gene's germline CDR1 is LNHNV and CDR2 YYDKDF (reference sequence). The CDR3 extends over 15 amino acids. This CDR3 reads CATSRRTGLDYGYTF. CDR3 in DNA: TGTGCCACCAGCAGAAGGACAGGGTTGGACTATGGCTACACCTTC.

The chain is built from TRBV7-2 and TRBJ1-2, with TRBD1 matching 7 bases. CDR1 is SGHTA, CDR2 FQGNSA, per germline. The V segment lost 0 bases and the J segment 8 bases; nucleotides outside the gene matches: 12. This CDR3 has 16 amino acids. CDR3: CASSLALGAGGLGYTF. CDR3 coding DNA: TGTGCCAGCAGCTTAGCGTTAGGGGCAGGGGGTTTAGGCTACACCTTC.

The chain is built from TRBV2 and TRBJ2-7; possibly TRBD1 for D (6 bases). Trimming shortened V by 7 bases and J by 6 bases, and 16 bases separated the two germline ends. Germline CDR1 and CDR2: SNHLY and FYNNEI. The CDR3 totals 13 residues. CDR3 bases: TGTGCCAGCACTATCTACAAGGACAGCGAGCAGTACTTC. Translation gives CASTIYKDSEQYF.

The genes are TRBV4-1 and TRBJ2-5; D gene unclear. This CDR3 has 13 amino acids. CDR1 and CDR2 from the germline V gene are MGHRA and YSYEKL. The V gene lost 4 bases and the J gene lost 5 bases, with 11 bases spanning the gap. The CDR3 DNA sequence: TGCGCCAGCAGCCGAGTGGTTGGGGAGACCCAGTACTTC. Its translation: CASSRVVGETQYF.

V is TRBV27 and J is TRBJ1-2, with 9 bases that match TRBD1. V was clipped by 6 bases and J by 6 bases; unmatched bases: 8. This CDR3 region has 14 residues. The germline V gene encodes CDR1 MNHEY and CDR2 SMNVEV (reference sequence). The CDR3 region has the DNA TGTGCCAGCAGCCCGGGACAGGGTTCGAATGGCTACACCTTC. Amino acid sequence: CASSPGQGSNGYTF.

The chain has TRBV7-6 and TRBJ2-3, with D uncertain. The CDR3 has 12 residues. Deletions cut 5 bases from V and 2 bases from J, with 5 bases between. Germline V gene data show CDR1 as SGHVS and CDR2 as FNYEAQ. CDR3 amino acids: CASSKYTDTQYF. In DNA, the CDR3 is TGTGCCAGCAGCAAATACACAGATACGCAGTATTTT.

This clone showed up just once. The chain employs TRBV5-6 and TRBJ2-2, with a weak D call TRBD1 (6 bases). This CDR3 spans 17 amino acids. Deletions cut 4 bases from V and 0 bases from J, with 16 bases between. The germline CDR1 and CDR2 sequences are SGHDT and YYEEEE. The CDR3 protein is CASSQYPGAANTGELFF. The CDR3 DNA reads TGTGCCAGCAGCCAATACCCAGGGGCCGCGAACACCGGGGAGCTGTTTTTT. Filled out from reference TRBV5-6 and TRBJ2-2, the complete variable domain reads DAGVTQSPTHLIKTRGQQVTLRCSPKSGHDTVSWYQQALGQGPQFIFQYYEEEERQRGNFPDRFSGHQFPNYSSELNVNALLLGDSALYLCASSQYPGAANTGELFFGEGSRLTVL.

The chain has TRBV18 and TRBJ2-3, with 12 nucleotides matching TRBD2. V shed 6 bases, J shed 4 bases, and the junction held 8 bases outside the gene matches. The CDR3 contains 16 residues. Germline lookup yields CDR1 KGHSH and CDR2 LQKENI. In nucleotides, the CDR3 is TGTGCCAGCTCGCGACTAGCGGGAGTCCCGGCAGATACGCAGTATTTT. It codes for CASSRLAGVPADTQYF. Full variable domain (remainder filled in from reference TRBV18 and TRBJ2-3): NAGVMQNPRHLVRRRGQEARLRCSPMKGHSHVYWYRQLPEEGLKFMVYLQKENIIDESGMPKERFSAEFPKEGPSILRIQQVVRGDSAAYFCASSRLAGVPADTQYFGPGTRLTVL.

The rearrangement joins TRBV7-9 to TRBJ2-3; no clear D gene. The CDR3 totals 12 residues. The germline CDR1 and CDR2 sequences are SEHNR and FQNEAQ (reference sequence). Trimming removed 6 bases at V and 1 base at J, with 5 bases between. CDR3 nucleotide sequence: TGTGCCAGCAGGGTGGGCACAGATACGCAGTATTTT. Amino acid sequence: CASRVGTDTQYF.

CDR3 DNA: TGTGCCAGCTCACCCCGAGCAGGCGCGGCGAACACTGAAGCTTTCTTT. Translated: CASSPRAGAANTEAFF. The rearrangement links TRBV18 to TRBJ1-1; no clear D gene. With 3 bases removed from V and 1 base from J, the gap between germline ends came to 15 bases. Germline V gene sequence: CDR1 KGHSH, CDR2 LQKENI. CDR3 length equals 16 residues. The variable domain in full, completed from reference TRBV18 and TRBJ1-1, reads NAGVMQNPRHLVRRRGQEARLRCSPMKGHSHVYWYRQLPEEGLKFMVYLQKENIIDESGMPKERFSAEFPKEGPSILRIQQVVRGDSAAYFCASSPRAGAANTEAFFGQGTRLTVV.

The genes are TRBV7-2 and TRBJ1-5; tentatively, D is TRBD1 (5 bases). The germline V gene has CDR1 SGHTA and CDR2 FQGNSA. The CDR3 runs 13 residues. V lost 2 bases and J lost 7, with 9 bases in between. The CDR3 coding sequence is TGTGCCAGCAGCTTATCAGGGTGGCAGCCCCAGCATTTT. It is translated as CASSLSGWQPQHF. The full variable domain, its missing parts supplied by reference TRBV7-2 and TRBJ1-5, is GAGVSQSPSNKVTEKGKDVELRCDPISGHTALYWYRQSLGQGLEFLIYFQGNSAPDKSGLPSDRFSAERTGGSVSTLTIQRTQQEDSAVYLCASSLSGWQPQHFGDGTRLSIL.

The CDR3 DNA is TGCGCCAGCAGCCCAGGACAGGTTGTTGAGACCCAGTACTTC. Its protein is CASSPGQVVETQYF. The V and J genes are TRBV5-1 and TRBJ2-5; TRBD1 matches at 7 bases. The CDR3 is made up of 14 amino acids. V was pared by 4 bases and J by 5 bases, with 8 bases of the junction left unmatched. Germline CDR1 and CDR2: SGHRS and YFSETQ. The full variable domain, rest sourced from reference TRBV5-1 and TRBJ2-5, is KAGVTQTPRYLIKTRGQQVTLSCSPISGHRSVSWYQQTPGQGLQFLFEYFSETQRNKGNFPGRFSGRQFSNSRSEMNVSTLELGDSALYLCASSPGQVVETQYFGPGTRLLVL.

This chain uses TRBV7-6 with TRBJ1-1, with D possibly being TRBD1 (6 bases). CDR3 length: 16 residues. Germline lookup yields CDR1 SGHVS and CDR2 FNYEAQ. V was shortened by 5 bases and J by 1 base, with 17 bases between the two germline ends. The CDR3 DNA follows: TGTGCCAGCAGCCCAGTAGGGGGGATCGGGAACACTGAAGCTTTCTTT. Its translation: CASSPVGGIGNTEAFF.

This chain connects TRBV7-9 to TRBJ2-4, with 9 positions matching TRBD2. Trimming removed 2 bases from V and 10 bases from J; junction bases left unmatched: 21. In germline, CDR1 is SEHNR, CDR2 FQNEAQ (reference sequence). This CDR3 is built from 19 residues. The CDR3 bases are TGTGCCAGCAGCTTAACGATCGGTAGCGGGAGTACGCCGGGTCTTATTCAGTACTTC. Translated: CASSLTIGSGSTPGLIQYF. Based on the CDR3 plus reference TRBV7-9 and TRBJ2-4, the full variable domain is DTGVSQNPRHKITKRGQNVTFRCDPISEHNRLYWYRQTLGQGPEFLTYFQNEAQLEKSRLLSDRFSAERPKGSFSTLEIQRTEQGDSAMYLCASSLTIGSGSTPGLIQYFGAGTRLSVL.

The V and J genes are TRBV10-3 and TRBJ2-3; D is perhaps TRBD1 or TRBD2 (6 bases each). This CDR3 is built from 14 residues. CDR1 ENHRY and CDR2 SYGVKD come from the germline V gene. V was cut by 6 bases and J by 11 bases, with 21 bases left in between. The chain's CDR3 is CAISDPPSGAWQYF. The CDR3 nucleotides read TGTGCCATCAGCGACCCCCCCTCGGGGGCATGGCAGTATTTT.

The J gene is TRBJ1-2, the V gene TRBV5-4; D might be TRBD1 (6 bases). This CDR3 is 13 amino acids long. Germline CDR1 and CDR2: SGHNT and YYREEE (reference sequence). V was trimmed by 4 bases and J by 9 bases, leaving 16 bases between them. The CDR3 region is CASSQDSSMSYTF. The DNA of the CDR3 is TGTGCCAGCAGCCAGGACAGTTCTATGAGCTACACCTTC.

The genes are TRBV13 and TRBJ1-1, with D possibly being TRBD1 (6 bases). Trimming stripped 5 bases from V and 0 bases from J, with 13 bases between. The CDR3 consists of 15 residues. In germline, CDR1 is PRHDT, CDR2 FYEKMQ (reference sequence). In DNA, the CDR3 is TGTGCCAGCAGCACCTACAGGGACCTGAACACTGAAGCTTTCTTT. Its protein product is CASSTYRDLNTEAFF.

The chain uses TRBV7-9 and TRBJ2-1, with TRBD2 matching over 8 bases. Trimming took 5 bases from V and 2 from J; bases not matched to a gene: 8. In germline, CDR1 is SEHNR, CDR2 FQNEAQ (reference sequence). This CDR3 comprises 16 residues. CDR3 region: CASSPPLAGPYNEQFF. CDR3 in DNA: TGTGCCAGCAGCCCACCCCTAGCGGGCCCCTACAATGAGCAGTTCTTC.

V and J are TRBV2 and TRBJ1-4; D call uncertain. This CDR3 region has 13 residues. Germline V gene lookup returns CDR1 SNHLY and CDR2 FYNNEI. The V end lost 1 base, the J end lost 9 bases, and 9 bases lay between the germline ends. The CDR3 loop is CASSEGYGQKLFF. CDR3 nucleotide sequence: TGTGCCAGCAGTGAAGGATATGGACAAAAACTGTTTTTT.

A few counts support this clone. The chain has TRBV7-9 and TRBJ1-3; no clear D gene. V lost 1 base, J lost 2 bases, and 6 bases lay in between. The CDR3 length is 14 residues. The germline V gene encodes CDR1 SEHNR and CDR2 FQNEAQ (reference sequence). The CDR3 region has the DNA TGTGCCAGCAGCTTAGTAAACACTGGAAACACCATATATTTT. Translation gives CASSLVNTGNTIYF.

CDR3 coding DNA: TGTGCCAGCAGCTTTGGTTCTAGCGGGAGGAGCTACGAGCAGTACTTC. The encoded protein is CASSFGSSGRSYEQYF. V and J are TRBV7-9 and TRBJ2-7; TRBD2 agrees at 11 bases. J was trimmed by 3 bases and V by 3 bases; bases with no gene match: 7. Germline V gene sequence: CDR1 SEHNR, CDR2 FQNEAQ (reference sequence). This CDR3 is built from 16 residues.

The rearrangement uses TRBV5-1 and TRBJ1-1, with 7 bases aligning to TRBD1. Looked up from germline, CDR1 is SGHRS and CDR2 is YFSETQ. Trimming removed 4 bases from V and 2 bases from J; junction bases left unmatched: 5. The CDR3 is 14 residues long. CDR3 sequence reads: CASSPWDSNTEAFF. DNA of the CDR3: TGCGCCAGCAGCCCATGGGACAGCAACACTGAAGCTTTCTTT.

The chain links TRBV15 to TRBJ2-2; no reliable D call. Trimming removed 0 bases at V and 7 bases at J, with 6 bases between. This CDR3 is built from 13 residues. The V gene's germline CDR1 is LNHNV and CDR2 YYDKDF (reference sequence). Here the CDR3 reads CATSRDSYGELFF. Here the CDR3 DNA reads TGTGCCACCAGCAGAGATAGTTACGGGGAGCTGTTTTTT.

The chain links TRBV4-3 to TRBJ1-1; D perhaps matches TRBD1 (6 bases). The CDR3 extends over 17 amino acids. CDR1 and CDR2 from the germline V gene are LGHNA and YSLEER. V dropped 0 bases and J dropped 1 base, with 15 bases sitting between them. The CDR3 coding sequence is TGCGCCAGCAGCCAAGATCCGGACAGCATTCGGAACACTGAAGCTTTCTTT. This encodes CASSQDPDSIRNTEAFF.

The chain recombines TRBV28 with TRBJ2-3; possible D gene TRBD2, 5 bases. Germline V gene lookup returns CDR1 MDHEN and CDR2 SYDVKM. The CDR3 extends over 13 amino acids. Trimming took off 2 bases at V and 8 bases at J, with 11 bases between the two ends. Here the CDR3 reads CASSLGGYGTQYF. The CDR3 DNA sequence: TGTGCCAGCAGTTTAGGAGGATACGGTACGCAGTATTTT.

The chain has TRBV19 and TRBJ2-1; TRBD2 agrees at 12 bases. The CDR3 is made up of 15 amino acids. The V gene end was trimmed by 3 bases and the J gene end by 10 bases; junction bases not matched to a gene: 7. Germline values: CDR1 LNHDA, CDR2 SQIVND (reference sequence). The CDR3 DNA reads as TGTGCCAGTAGTATGACGGGGACTAGCGGGTCAGAGCAGTTCTTC. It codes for CASSMTGTSGSEQFF.

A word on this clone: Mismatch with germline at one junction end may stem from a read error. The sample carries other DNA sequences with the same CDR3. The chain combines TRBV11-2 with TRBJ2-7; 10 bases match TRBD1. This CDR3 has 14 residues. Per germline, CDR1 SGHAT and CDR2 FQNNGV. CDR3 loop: CASSLDRGPYEQYF. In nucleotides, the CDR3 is TGTGCCAGCAGCCTAGACAGGGGGCCCTACGAGCAGTACTTC.